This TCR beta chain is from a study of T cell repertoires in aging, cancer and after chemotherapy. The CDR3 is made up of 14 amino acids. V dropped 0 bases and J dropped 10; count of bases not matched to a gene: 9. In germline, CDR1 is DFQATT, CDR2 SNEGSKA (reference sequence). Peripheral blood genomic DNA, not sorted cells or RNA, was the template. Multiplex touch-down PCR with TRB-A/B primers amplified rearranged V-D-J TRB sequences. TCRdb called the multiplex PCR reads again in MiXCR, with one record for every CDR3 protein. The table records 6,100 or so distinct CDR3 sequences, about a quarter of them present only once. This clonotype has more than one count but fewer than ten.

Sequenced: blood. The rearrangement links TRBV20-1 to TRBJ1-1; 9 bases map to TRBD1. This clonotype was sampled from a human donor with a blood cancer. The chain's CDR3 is CSARDQTGGKLAFF. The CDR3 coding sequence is TGCAGTGCTAGAGACCAGACAGGGGGTAAGCTAGCTTTCTTT.